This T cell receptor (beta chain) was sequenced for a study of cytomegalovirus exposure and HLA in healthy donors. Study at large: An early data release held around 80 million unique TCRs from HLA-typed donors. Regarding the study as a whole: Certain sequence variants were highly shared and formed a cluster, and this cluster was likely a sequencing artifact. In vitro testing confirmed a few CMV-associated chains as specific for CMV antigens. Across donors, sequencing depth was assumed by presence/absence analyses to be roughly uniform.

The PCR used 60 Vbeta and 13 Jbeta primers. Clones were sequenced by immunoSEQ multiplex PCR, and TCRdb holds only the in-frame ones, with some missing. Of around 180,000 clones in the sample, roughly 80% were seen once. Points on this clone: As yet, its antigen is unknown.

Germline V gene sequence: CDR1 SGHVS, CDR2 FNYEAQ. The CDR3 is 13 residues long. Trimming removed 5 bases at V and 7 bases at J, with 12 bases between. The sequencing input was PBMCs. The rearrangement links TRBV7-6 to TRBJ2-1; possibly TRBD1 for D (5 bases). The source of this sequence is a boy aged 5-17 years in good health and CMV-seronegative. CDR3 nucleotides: TGTGCCAGCAGCCGAGCAGGGCGGAATGAGCAGTTCTTC. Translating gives CASSRAGRNEQFF.